Shown below are 29 T cell receptor beta chains from a single sample sequenced in a study of T cell responses to AZD1222 COVID-19 vaccine. This table comes from immunoSEQ multiplex PCR, and its TCRdb copy is limited to in-frame clones, with some not included. The sample has roughly 66,000 clones, around 82% seen once; the top ten hold under 6%. This specimen consisted of peripheral blood, obtained on day 0 of AZD1222 vaccination. The receptors were sampled from an adult in good health.

J is TRBJ2-3 and V is TRBV7-3, with TRBD2 identical over 11 bases. The CDR3 length is 14 residues. The germline V gene encodes CDR1 SGHTA and CDR2 FQGTGA. V gave up 7 bases and J gave up 7 bases; unmatched junction bases: 7. The DNA for the CDR3 is TGTGCCAGCACCTATAGCGGGGGGGCACATACGCAGTATTTT. Its translation is CASTYSGGAHTQYF.

The chain joins TRBV27 to TRBJ2-5, with 9 bases lining up with TRBD2. From germline, CDR1 is MNHEY and CDR2 SMNVEV (reference sequence). The CDR3 consists of 16 residues. J gave up 2 bases and V 4 bases, and 8 bases lay outside the gene matches. CDR3 region: CASSYVAGVGQETQYF. As DNA, the CDR3 is TGTGCCAGCAGTTACGTAGCGGGGGTAGGGCAAGAGACCCAGTACTTC.

The chain links TRBV4-2 to TRBJ2-3; D is perhaps TRBD1 (8 bases). The germline gives CDR1 LGHNA, CDR2 YNFKEQ. Trimming took off 0 bases at V and 5 bases at J, with 18 bases between the two ends. The CDR3 runs 17 residues. The chain's CDR3 is CASSQDWAQGGGDTQYF. CDR3 nucleotide sequence: TGTGCCAGCAGCCAAGATTGGGCACAGGGGGGGGGAGATACGCAGTATTTT.

V usage is TRBV7-8 and J usage is TRBJ2-7; possibly TRBD1 for D (5 bases). CDR1 and CDR2 from the germline V gene are SGHVS and FQNEAQ. This CDR3 region has 16 residues. The V end lost 1 base, the J end lost 0 bases, and 13 bases lay between the germline ends. The CDR3 is CASSLEGSQSSYEQYF. For the CDR3, the DNA is TGTGCCAGCAGCTTAGAGGGGTCACAGAGCTCCTACGAGCAGTACTTC.

The chain has TRBV9 and TRBJ2-7; 9 bases are shared with TRBD1. Trimming cost V 3 bases and J 3 bases; bases outside gene matches: 4. Germline CDR1 SGDLS, CDR2 YYNGEE. This CDR3 comprises 14 residues. CDR3 sequence (DNA): TGTGCCAGCAGCGAGACGGACAGGGGCTACGAGCAGTACTTC. As protein: CASSETDRGYEQYF.

J is TRBJ1-2 and V is TRBV30, with D perhaps matching TRBD1 (5 bases). The germline V gene encodes CDR1 GTSNPN and CDR2 SVGIG (reference sequence). This CDR3 is 13 amino acids long. Trimming stripped 2 bases from V and 2 bases from J, with 9 bases between. The CDR3, as DNA: TGTGCCTGGAGTAATAAGGGGAACTATGGCTACACCTTC. Translation gives CAWSNKGNYGYTF.

This chain connects TRBV5-6 to TRBJ1-2; possibly TRBD1 for D (6 bases). Germline V gives CDR1 SGHDT, CDR2 YYEEEE. The CDR3 length is 15 residues. The V and J ends lost 0 bases and 2 bases respectively, with 11 bases between them. CDR3 DNA: TGTGCCAGCAGCTTGGGAGGGGGATACAACTATGGCTACACCTTC. Its protein is CASSLGGGYNYGYTF.

The CDR3 DNA sequence: TGTGCCAGCAGCTCCCGGAGGGGGGGGAGCTCCTACGAGCAGTACTTC. As protein: CASSSRRGGSSYEQYF. The rearrangement links TRBV7-2 to TRBJ2-7; possible D gene TRBD2, 7 bases. V shed 4 bases and J shed 0 bases, with 16 bases lying between them. This CDR3 comprises 16 residues. Germline loops: CDR1 SGHTA, CDR2 FQGNSA.

The gene calls are TRBV7-2 and TRBJ2-1; no clear D gene. This CDR3 has 12 residues. The V gene's germline CDR1 is SGHTA and CDR2 FQGNSA. V lost 6 bases and J lost 4, with 7 bases in between. CDR3 DNA: TGTGCCAGCAGGGACGGGTACAATGAGCAGTTCTTC. It is translated as CASRDGYNEQFF.

This clone has just a few counts. This chain uses TRBV5-1 with TRBJ1-3; D ambiguous. The length of the CDR3 is 16 residues. The V gene lost 0 bases and the J gene lost 0 bases, with 10 bases spanning the gap. From germline, CDR1 is SGHRS and CDR2 YFSETQ. The CDR3 loop is CASSLAAGSSGNTIYF. The CDR3 DNA reads TGCGCCAGCAGCTTGGCGGCGGGATCCTCTGGAAACACCATATATTTT. Full variable domain (rest looked up from reference TRBV5-1 and TRBJ1-3): KAGVTQTPRYLIKTRGQQVTLSCSPISGHRSVSWYQQTPGQGLQFLFEYFSETQRNKGNFPGRFSGRQFSNSRSEMNVSTLELGDSALYLCASSLAAGSSGNTIYFGEGSWLTVV.

This chain joins TRBV6-5 and TRBJ2-1; 7 bases fit TRBD1. Per germline, CDR1 MNHEY and CDR2 SVGAGI. This CDR3 region has 16 residues. With V trimmed by 4 bases and J by 2 bases, 8 bases remained unmatched. CDR3 in amino acids: CASSSNTGDPYNEQFF. The CDR3 coding sequence is TGTGCCAGCAGTTCGAATACAGGGGATCCCTACAATGAGCAGTTCTTC.

The rearrangement joins TRBV10-3 to TRBJ1-5; no clear D gene. The V gene lost 0 bases and the J gene lost 0 bases, with 12 bases spanning the gap. The CDR3 has 17 residues. Germline-derived CDR1 and CDR2 are ENHRY and SYGVKD. The CDR3 sequence is CAISESRAANSNQPQHF. The CDR3 nucleotides read TGTGCCATCAGTGAGTCGAGGGCGGCAAATAGCAATCAGCCCCAGCATTTT.

This clone has just one count. The V call is TRBV7-9, the J call TRBJ2-1; D is undetermined. The length of the CDR3 is 15 residues. Germline V gene sequence: CDR1 SEHNR, CDR2 FQNEAQ (reference sequence). V was cut by 0 bases and J by 1 base, with 7 bases left in between. CDR3 sequence: CASSLAAPSYNEQFF. The CDR3 nucleotides read TGTGCCAGCAGCTTAGCGGCTCCATCCTACAATGAGCAGTTCTTC.

The V and J genes are TRBV27 and TRBJ1-6; D possibly corresponds to TRBD1 (6 bases). V lost 5 bases, J lost 0 bases, and 14 bases lay in between. Germline V gene data show CDR1 as MNHEY and CDR2 as SMNVEV (reference sequence). This CDR3 is 17 amino acids long. The CDR3 reads CASSEQQGSSYNSPLHF. CDR3 nucleotides: TGTGCCAGCAGTGAGCAACAGGGTAGCTCCTATAATTCACCCCTCCACTTT.

Written as DNA, the CDR3 is TGCAGCGTTGCGAGGGACACCGGGGAGCTGTTTTTT. It codes for CSVARDTGELFF. The genes are TRBV29-1 and TRBJ2-2, with D possibly matching TRBD2 (5 bases). This CDR3 is 12 amino acids long. Germline CDR1 and CDR2: SQVTM and ANQGSEA. Trimming left V 4 bases short and J 3 bases short, with 6 bases between.

This sequence joins TRBV30 and TRBJ1-5; D call uncertain. The CDR3 consists of 13 residues. Germline V gives CDR1 GTSNPN, CDR2 SVGIG (reference sequence). With 4 bases removed from V and 7 bases from J, the gap between germline ends came to 14 bases. The CDR3 here is CAWNPGPQQPQHF. The CDR3 region has the DNA TGTGCCTGGAATCCTGGACCTCAGCAGCCCCAGCATTTT.

The chain is built from TRBV2 and TRBJ1-4; 12 bases are a match to TRBD1. CDR3 length: 15 amino acids. Per the germline V gene, CDR1 is SNHLY and CDR2 is FYNNEI. Losses at the gene ends were 7 bases for V and 7 bases for J; bases not matched to a gene: 7. CDR3 coding DNA: TGTGCCAGCACTCCAGGGACAGGGGGCGGTGAAAAACTGTTTTTT. This gives the protein CASTPGTGGGEKLFF.

This chain connects TRBV28 to TRBJ1-1, with D maybe TRBD1 (5 bases). The CDR3 extends over 14 amino acids. Germline V gene lookup returns CDR1 MDHEN and CDR2 SYDVKM. The germline V and J ends were trimmed by 2 bases and 4 bases, with 11 bases remaining between them. In nucleotides, the CDR3 is TGTGCCAGCAGTTTAACAGGCCGGGGCACTGAAGCTTTCTTT. It translates to CASSLTGRGTEAFF.

V and J are TRBV4-2 and TRBJ1-6; D gene unclear. CDR3 length equals 17 residues. The germline V gene encodes CDR1 LGHNA and CDR2 YNFKEQ. Deletions cut 1 base from V and 0 bases from J, with 10 bases between. The CDR3 sequence: CASSQATYSSYNSPLHF. The CDR3 coding sequence is TGTGCCAGCAGCCAAGCGACCTATAGCTCCTATAATTCACCCCTCCACTTT.

J is TRBJ2-5 and V is TRBV4-3, with TRBD2 matching 8 bases. This CDR3 comprises 16 residues. From germline, CDR1 is LGHNA and CDR2 YSLEER. V shed 1 base and J 4 bases; nucleotides not matched to a gene: 8. CDR3 sequence reads: CASSQGGTRVPETQYF. CDR3 in DNA: TGCGCCAGCAGCCAAGGAGGGACTAGAGTCCCAGAGACCCAGTACTTC.

The V call is TRBV6-5, the J call TRBJ2-1; 9 bases match TRBD2. This CDR3 is built from 15 residues. Germline trimming cut 2 bases from V and 7 bases from J; bases unmatched to any gene: 6. CDR1 MNHEY and CDR2 SVGAGI come from the germline V gene. In DNA, the CDR3 is TGTGCCAGCAGTTACGCGCGGGGGGGCCGGAATGAGCAGTTCTTC. Its translation: CASSYARGGRNEQFF.

The rearrangement uses TRBV7-6 and TRBJ2-3; a weak D match, TRBD1 (5 bases). The V gene lost 3 bases and the J gene lost 4 bases, with 8 bases spanning the gap. CDR1 is SGHVS and CDR2 is FNYEAQ in the germline V gene. The CDR3 extends over 13 amino acids. The CDR3 nucleotides read TGTGCCAGCAGCTTTGGACATTCAGATACGCAGTATTTT. This encodes CASSFGHSDTQYF.

The chain joins TRBV6-1 to TRBJ2-2; TRBD2 matches 7 bases. With 1 base clipped from V and 1 base from J, the junction kept 3 bases outside the gene matches. The CDR3 extends over 16 amino acids. Germline V gene data show CDR1 as MNHNS and CDR2 as SASEGT. The CDR3: CASSEDGGGNTGELFF. The CDR3 DNA follows: TGTGCCAGCAGTGAAGACGGCGGGGGGAACACCGGGGAGCTGTTTTTT.

This clone was seen a few times. The chain is built from TRBV12-3 or TRBV12-4 and TRBJ1-2; D may be TRBD1 (5 bases). The CDR3 spans 13 residues. V was shortened by 6 bases and J by 7 bases, with 15 bases between the two germline ends. The CDR3 reads CASSSGLVGGYTF. In DNA, the CDR3 is TGTGCCAGCAGCTCAGGGTTGGTAGGTGGCTACACCTTC.

The genes are TRBV2 and TRBJ2-7; D ambiguous. This CDR3 comprises 13 residues. From germline, CDR1 is SNHLY and CDR2 FYNNEI. Trimming removed 1 base from V and 3 bases from J, with 7 bases in between. The CDR3 DNA is TGTGCCAGCAGTGAAGAGGTGAGCTACGAGCAGTACTTC. This encodes CASSEEVSYEQYF. The full variable domain, its missing parts supplied by reference TRBV2 and TRBJ2-7, is EPEVTQTPSHQVTQMGQEVILRCVPISNHLYFYWYRQILGQKVEFLVSFYNNEISEKSEIFDDQFSVERPDGSNFTLKIRSTKLEDSAMYFCASSEEVSYEQYFGPGTRLTVT.

This chain joins TRBV6-5 and TRBJ1-5, with 8 nucleotides matching TRBD1. CDR1 is MNHEY and CDR2 is SVGAGI in the germline V gene. This CDR3 is built from 15 residues. V gave up 5 bases and J gave up 2 bases; unmatched junction bases: 5. The CDR3 DNA is TGTGCCAGCAGTCCACAGGGGGGCGGCAATCAGCCCCAGCATTTT. The encoded protein is CASSPQGGGNQPQHF.

The chain has TRBV29-1 and TRBJ1-1; tentative D call: TRBD1 (5 bases). This CDR3 is built from 13 residues. Germline CDR1 SQVTM, CDR2 ANQGSEA. The ends were cut back, 2 bases at V and 0 bases at J, with 7 bases in the middle. CDR3 region: CSVEQGLNTEAFF. CDR3 coding DNA: TGCAGCGTTGAACAGGGTTTGAACACTGAAGCTTTCTTT. Together with reference TRBV29-1 and TRBJ1-1, the CDR3 gives the full variable domain: SAVISQKPSRDICQRGTSLTIQCQVDSQVTMMFWYRQQPGQSLTLIATANQGSEATYESGFVIDKFPISRPNLTFSTLTVSNMSPEDSSIYLCSVEQGLNTEAFFGQGTRLTVV.

The chain links TRBV5-1 to TRBJ2-7; 7 nucleotides match TRBD2. The CDR3 is 13 amino acids. V was clipped by 0 bases and J by 6 bases; unmatched bases: 3. CDR1 is SGHRS and CDR2 is YFSETQ in the germline V gene. The CDR3 nucleotides read TGCGCCAGCAGCTTGGTCGAGCGGGGCGAGCAGTACTTC. It yields the protein CASSLVERGEQYF.

On this clone: Different DNA sequences within this sample yield the same CDR3. The chain combines TRBV12-3 or TRBV12-4 with TRBJ1-2, with a possible D match to TRBD1 (6 bases). V lost 3 bases and J lost 2, with 7 bases in between. CDR3 size: 13 residues. This CDR3 reads CASSFTGNYGYTF. The DNA of the CDR3 is TGTGCCAGCAGTTTTACAGGGAACTATGGCTACACCTTC.